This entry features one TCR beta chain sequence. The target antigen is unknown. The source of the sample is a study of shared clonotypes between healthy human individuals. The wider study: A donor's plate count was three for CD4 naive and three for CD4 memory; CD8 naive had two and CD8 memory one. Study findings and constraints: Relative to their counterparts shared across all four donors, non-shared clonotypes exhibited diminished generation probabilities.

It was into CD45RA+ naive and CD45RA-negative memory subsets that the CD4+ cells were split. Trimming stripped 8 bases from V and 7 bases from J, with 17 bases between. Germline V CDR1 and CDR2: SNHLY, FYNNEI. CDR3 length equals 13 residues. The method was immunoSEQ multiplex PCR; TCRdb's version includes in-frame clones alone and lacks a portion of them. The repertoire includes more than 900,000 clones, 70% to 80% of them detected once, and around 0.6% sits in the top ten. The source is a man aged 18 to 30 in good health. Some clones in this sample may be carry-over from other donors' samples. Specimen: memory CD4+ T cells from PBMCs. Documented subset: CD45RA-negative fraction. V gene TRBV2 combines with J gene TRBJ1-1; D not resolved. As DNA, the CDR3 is TGTGCCAGCGGAACCGACCGATGGGGTGAAGCTTTCTTT. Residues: CASGTDRWGEAFF.